The T cell receptor (beta chain) under discussion was sequenced for a study of T cells after posttransplantation cyclophosphamide. Study-level results: TRB overlap between skin or GI tissue T cells and blood was limited.

The CDR3 spans 13 residues. Trimming pared 4 bases from V and 4 bases from J, leaving 11 bases between. Germline V CDR1 and CDR2: SQVTM, ANQGSEA. Method: immunoSEQ multiplex PCR; TCRdb's copy keeps in-frame clones and lacks some. The repertoire has about 14,000 clones, around 74% of them found once; the top ten carry roughly 1.2%. As for this clone: Antigen: not known.

This rearrangement joins TRBV29-1 to TRBJ1-5; unclear D gene. The specimen was memory CD4+ T cells sorted from PBMCs. The sequence came from a man aged 45-65 years. This chain's CDR3 is CSVAPTPNQPQHF. The CDR3 DNA sequence: TGCAGCGTTGCCCCTACCCCTAATCAGCCCCAGCATTTT.